Included here is one T cell receptor (beta chain) sequence, with context. Its recognized antigen is unknown. One base away there is no much larger clone; base qualities are not given. The sample originates from a study of shared clonotypes between healthy human individuals (dated by TCRdb to about 2020). Looking at the study overall: The cohort included three men and a couple of women between 18 and 49 years of age. For each donor, CD4 naive and CD4 memory were each run on three plates, CD8 naive on two plates, and CD8 memory on one plate. To estimate repertoire size and how much clonotypes are shared between individuals, the study performed deep sequencing of blood TCR repertoires from roughly five healthy adults. To increase sequencing depth and limit assay-specific biases, different laboratories used diverse techniques to prepare libraries and sequence TCR repertoires. Each donor's leukapheresis produced roughly between roughly 0.85 and 9.5 billion PBMCs. General findings and caveats noted by the study authors: Sampling was limited to blood, and TCR repertoires in tissue likely differ from TCR repertoires in blood. Across a few donors, approximately 5% of naive CD4, around 3.3% of naive CD8, under 2.5% of memory CD4, and roughly 0.4% of memory CD8 clonotypes were shared. Naive subsets generally had larger estimated clonotype richness than memory subsets did. Pairwise subsampling indicated that sequencing depth was expected to affect the degree of clonotype sharing among donors. Because the study included only a small number of donors, the genetic and exposure-history diversity represented was limited. Rarefaction of sorted-subset datasets indicated incomplete sequencing despite the large sequencing depth. Compared with non-shared clonotypes, clonotypes shared by all four sorted-subset donors had higher generation probabilities.

CD8 naive samples were obtained by positive selection for CCR7 among CD45RO-negative cells, yielding a CD45RA+CCR7+ population from which TemRA cells were excluded. The donors were healthy, HIV-negative adults with no recently reported acute infections or vaccinations. Every donor was a Caucasian adult living in Nashville, Tennessee, USA. Blood was collected by leukapheresis, and PBMCs were isolated by Ficoll-Histopaque density gradient centrifugation and then cryopreserved in liquid nitrogen vapor phase. Analytical flow cytometry was used to check the purity and quantity of each magnetically sorted T cell population. Genomic DNA was isolated from each sorted fraction and quantified by UV absorbance on a Nanodrop 2000c. TCR CDR3 regions were amplified from genomic DNA by multiplex PCR using the deep immunoSEQ assay. Extracted genomic DNA from each cell subset was distributed evenly across all wells of several immunoSEQ 96-well plates, and each plate was treated as a replicate. For sorted subsets, roughly 200 ng genomic DNA, equal to 25,000 to 35,000 T cell genomes, was loaded into each replicate PCR. Purified libraries were quantified with a Qubit 3.0 fluorometer, sized on a Bioanalyzer 2100, and re-quantified with the KAPA Library Quantification kit. Every immunoSEQ 96-well plate was sequenced on a dedicated single-read 150-cycle Illumina NextSeq 550 flow cell. Under the source paper's analysis protocol: Because only junctional sequences without quality scores were contained in the immunoSEQ output, filtering matching that applied to full-length reads could not be performed. Sequences were annotated with PyIR, a Python wrapper for IgBLAST v1.9, and V/J genes and CDR3 were assigned using IMGT germline references. Reads with weak V/J assignments (E-value above 1e-6), missing CDR3, stop codons, out-of-frame junctions, or ambiguous translated residues were removed. A V3J clonotype was defined by an identical inferred V gene, J gene, and CDR3 amino acid sequence. To compute the percentage overlap between repertoires, the number of shared unique clonotypes was divided by the size of the smaller repertoire. Repertoire richness was assessed with RTK rarefaction, the Chao1 estimator, and Recon v2.1 estimates of unobserved clonotypes. Generation probabilities for all TCRbeta clonotypes obtained by the gDNA method from a handful of donors were computed using OLGA. In its TCRdb copy, this immuneACCESS table keeps in-frame sequences only and misses some clones. Where compared with another copy, unresolved V genes explain less than half of these, and the others have no known cause. The DNA gave D and trimming, while V, J and clone size come from that table. This sample lists roughly 2.1 million clones; roughly 91% were detected once. The ten largest clones capture 1.5% to 2% of the sample.

The specimen sequenced was naive CD8+ T cells from PBMCs. This specimen's cell subset or site label, per the study, means: CD45RA+CCR7+. This sequence originates from a man aged 18 to 29 in good health. Some clones in this sample may be carry-over from other donors' samples.

Read as DNA, the sequence is TGTGCCAGCAGCTACGGACAGGGGATTAAGCAGCCCCAGCATTTT. It translates to CASSYGQGIKQPQHF. The chain links TRBV7-9 with TRBJ1-5; 9 junctional bases match TRBD1. CDR3 length: 15 amino acids, cysteine to phenylalanine. This entry keeps only the CDR3 DNA: 45 bases, framed from base 1. Clipping removes 4 bases from V and 7 bases from J, with 8 as the unmatched junction base count. Sequences SEHNR (CDR1) and FQNEAQ (CDR2) are obtained from the germline V gene (reference sequence).